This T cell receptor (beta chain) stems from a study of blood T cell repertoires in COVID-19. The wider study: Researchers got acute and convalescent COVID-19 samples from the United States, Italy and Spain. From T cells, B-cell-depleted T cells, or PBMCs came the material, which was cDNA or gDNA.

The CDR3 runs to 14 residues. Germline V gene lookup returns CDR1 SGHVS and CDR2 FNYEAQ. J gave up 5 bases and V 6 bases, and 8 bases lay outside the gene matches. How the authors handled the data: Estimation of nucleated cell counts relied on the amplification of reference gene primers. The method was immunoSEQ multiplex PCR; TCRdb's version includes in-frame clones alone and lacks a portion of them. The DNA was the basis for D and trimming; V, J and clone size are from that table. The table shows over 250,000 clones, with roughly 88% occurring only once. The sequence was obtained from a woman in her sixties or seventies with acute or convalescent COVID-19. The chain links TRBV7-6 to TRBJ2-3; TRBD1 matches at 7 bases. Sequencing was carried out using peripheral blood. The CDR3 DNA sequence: TGTGCCAGCAGTTTACAGGGGCGTCAAGATACGCAGTATTTT. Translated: CASSLQGRQDTQYF.